This T cell receptor beta chain came from a study of OX40 agonist ivuxolimab in advanced cancers. Whole-study context: Ivuxolimab, which is an agonistic anti-OX40 (CD134) antibody, was administered to the patients. The study's findings and limits: More expanded clones were seen, on average, in CD8+ T cells than in CD4+. Both blood CD4+ and CD8+ T cells showed clonal growth by week 6 at 0.1 to 3.0 mg/kg.

Libraries were prepared by immunoSEQ multiplex PCR; TCRdb keeps only in-frame clonotypes and omits some of them. Counted here are some 57,000 clones, 85% to 90% occurring once; the ten biggest clones make up less than 6%. V shed 5 bases and J shed 3 bases, with 11 bases lying between them. The CDR3 runs to 13 residues. CDR1 is SGHVS and CDR2 is FNYEAQ in the germline V gene. A remark on this clone: As yet, its antigen is unknown. One base separates it from a far larger clone, so it is likely a read error. This CDR3 is also generated by other DNA sequences in the sample.

Sequencing was performed on CD4+ or CD8+ T cells sorted from blood, taken in a trial of the OX40 agonist ivuxolimab. V gene TRBV7-6 combines with J gene TRBJ2-7; D call uncertain. The sequence was collected from an adult with an advanced solid tumor such as melanoma, head and neck, liver or kidney cancer. The CDR3 region is CASSQVPGYEQYF. The CDR3 coding sequence is TGTGCCAGCAGCCAAGTCCCCGGCTACGAGCAGTACTTC.